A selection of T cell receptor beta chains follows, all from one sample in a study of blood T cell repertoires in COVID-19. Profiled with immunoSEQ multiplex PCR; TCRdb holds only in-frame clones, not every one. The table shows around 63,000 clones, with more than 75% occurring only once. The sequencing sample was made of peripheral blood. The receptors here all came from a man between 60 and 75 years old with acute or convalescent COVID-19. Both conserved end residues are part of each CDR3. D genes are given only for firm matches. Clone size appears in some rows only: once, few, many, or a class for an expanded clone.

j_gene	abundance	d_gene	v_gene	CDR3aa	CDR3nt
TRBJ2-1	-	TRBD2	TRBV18	CASSPAGGWYNEQFF	TGTGCCAGCTCACCAGCGGGGGGGTGGTACAATGAGCAGTTCTTC
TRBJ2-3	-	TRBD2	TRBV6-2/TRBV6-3	CASSYGLAGGKTDTQYF	TGTGCCAGCAGTTACGGACTAGCGGGGGGGAAAACAGATACGCAGTATTTT
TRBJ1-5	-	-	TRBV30	CAWSAGSSSNQPQHF	TGTGCCTGGAGTGCAGGCAGTTCAAGCAATCAGCCCCAGCATTTT
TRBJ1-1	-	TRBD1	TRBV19	CASSISPGQGAEAFF	TGTGCCAGTAGTATCTCTCCGGGACAGGGGGCAGAAGCTTTCTTT
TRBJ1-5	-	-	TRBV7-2	CASSLSARQPQHF	TGTGCCAGCAGCTTATCTGCGCGTCAGCCCCAGCATTTT
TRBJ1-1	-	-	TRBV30	CAWRAQGRAFF	TGTGCCTGGAGGGCCCAGGGCCGAGCTTTCTTT
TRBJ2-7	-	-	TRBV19	CASSLYGGQYPYEQYF	TGTGCCAGTAGTCTATATGGTGGACAGTACCCCTACGAGCAGTACTTC
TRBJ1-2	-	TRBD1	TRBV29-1	CSVATGGVGYTF	TGCAGCGTAGCGACAGGGGGCGTTGGGTACACCTTC
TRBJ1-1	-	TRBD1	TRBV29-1	CSVEGRSGGMNTEAFF	TGCAGCGTTGAAGGCCGGTCAGGGGGAATGAACACTGAAGCTTTCTTT
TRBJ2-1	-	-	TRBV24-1	CATTGKAHNEQFF	TGTGCCACCACAGGGAAGGCACACAATGAGCAGTTCTTC
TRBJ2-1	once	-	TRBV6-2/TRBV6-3	CASSSTQTNEQFF	TGTGCCAGCAGTTCGACTCAGACCAATGAGCAGTTCTTC
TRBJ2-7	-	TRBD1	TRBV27	CASSLNGQESSYEQYF	TGTGCCAGCAGTTTAAACGGACAGGAGAGCTCCTACGAGCAGTACTTC
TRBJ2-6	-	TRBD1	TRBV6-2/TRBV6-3	CASSQRGTGLLSGANVLTF	TGTGCCAGCAGTCAACGGGGGACAGGGCTTCTTTCTGGGGCCAACGTCCTGACTTTC
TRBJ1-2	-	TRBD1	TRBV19	CASSMAAGGYGYTF	TGTGCCAGTAGTATGGCGGCAGGGGGCTATGGCTACACCTTC
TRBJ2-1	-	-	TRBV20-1	CSASGQELLGSYNEQFF	TGCAGTGCTAGTGGGCAGGAATTATTAGGCTCCTACAATGAGCAGTTCTTC
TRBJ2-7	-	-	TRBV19	CASTPRGKVGEQYF	TGTGCCAGTACCCCTCGGGGGAAAGTGGGCGAGCAGTACTTC
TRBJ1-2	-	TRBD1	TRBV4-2	CASSQETGGYGYTF	TGTGCCAGCAGCCAAGAGACAGGGGGGTATGGCTACACCTTC
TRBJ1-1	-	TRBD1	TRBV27	CASSLFGTGSEAFF	TGTGCCAGCAGTTTATTTGGGACAGGGAGTGAAGCTTTCTTT
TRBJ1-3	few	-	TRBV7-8	CASSQQAVSGNTIYF	TGTGCCAGCAGCCAACAGGCGGTCTCTGGAAACACCATATATTTT
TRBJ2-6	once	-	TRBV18	CASSPLDTGANVLTF	TGTGCCAGCTCACCTTTGGACACCGGGGCCAACGTCCTGACTTTC